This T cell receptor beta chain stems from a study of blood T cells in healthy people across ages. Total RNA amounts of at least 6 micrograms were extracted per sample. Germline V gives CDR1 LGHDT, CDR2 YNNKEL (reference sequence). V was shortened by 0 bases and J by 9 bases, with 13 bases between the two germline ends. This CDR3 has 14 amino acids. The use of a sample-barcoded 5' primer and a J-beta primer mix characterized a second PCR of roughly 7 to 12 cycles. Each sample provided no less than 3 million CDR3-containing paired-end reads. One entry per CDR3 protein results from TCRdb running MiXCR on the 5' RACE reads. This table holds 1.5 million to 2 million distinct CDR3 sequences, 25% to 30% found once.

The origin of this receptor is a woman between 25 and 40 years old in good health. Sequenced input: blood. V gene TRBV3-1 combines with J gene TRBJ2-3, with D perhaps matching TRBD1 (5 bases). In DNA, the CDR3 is TGTGCCAGCAGCCAAGATGGGGCCTCATTAACGCAGTATTTT. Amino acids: CASSQDGASLTQYF.